The present T cell receptor (beta chain) was sequenced within a study of T cells after yellow fever vaccination. Points from the study as a whole: The booster saw the reappearance of most primary-vaccination clones (around 96% CD4, about 88% CD8).

This clonotype has a count of ten or more. The antigen is undetermined. A single record per CDR3 protein comes from TCRdb applying MiXCR to the 5' RACE reads. Here the sample spans 500,000 to 650,000 distinct CDR3 sequences, 12% being singletons. This CDR3 comprises 15 residues. Trimming stripped 6 bases from V and 1 base from J, with 12 bases between. Germline loops: CDR1 SGHTA, CDR2 FQGNSA. The chain has TRBV7-2 and TRBJ2-2; D uncertain. The source of this sequence is a man aged 25 to 40 who received the YFV17D yellow fever vaccine. The sequencing used PBMCs, collected on the day of the yellow fever booster vaccination. The CDR3 loop reads CASSPLWGNTGELFF. Here the CDR3 DNA reads TGTGCCAGCAGTCCCCTTTGGGGGAACACCGGGGAGCTGTTTTTT.